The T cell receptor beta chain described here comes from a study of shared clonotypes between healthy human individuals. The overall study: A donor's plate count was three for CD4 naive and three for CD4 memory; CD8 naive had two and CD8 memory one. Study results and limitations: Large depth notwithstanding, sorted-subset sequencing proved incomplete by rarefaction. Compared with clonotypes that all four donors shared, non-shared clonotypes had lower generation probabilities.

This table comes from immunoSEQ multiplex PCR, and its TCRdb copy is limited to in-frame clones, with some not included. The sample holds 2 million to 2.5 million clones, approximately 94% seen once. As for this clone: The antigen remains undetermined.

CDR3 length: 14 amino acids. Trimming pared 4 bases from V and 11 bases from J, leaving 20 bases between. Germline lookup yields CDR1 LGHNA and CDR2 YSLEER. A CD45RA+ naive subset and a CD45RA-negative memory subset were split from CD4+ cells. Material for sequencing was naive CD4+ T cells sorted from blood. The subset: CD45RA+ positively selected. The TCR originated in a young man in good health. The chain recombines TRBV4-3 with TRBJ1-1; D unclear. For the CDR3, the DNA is TGCGCCAGCAGCCTAGCTAAGAGCGGGGAGGCGGCTTTCTTT. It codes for CASSLAKSGEAAFF.